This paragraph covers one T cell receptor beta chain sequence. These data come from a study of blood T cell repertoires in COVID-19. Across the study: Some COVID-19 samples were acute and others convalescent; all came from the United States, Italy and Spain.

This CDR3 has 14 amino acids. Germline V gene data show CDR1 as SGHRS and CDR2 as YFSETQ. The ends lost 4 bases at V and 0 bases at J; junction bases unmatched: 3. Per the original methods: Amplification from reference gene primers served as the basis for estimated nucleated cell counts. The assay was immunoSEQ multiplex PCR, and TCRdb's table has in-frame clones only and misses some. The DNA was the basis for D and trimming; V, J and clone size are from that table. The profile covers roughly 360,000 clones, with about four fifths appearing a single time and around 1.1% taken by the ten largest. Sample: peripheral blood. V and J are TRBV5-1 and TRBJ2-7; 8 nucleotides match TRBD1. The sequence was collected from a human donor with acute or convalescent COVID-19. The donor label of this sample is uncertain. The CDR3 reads CASSPQGASYEQYF. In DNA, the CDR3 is TGCGCCAGCAGCCCTCAGGGGGCCTCCTACGAGCAGTACTTC.